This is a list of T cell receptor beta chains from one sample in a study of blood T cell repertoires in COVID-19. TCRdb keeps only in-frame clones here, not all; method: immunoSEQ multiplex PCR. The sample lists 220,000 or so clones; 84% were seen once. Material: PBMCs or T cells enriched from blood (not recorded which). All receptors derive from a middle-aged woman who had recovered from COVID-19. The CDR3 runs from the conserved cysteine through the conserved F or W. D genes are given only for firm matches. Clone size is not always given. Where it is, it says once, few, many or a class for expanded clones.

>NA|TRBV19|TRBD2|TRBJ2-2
CASSIRRAGGTGELFF
TGTGCCAGTAGTATCCGGCGAGCGGGAGGTACCGGGGAGCTGTTTTTT
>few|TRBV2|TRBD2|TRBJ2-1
CASGTSGVYNEQFF
TGTGCCAGCGGGACTAGCGGGGTTTACAATGAGCAGTTCTTC
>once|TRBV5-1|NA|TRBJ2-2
CASSPGNTGELFF
TGCGCCAGCAGCCCCGGGAACACCGGGGAGCTGTTTTTT
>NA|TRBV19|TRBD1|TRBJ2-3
CASSMRGLADTQYF
TGTGCCAGTAGTATGAGGGGGCTGGCGGATACGCAGTATTTT
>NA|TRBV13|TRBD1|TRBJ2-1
CASSTDRGIGNEQFF
TGTGCCAGCAGCACGGACAGGGGGATAGGGAATGAGCAGTTCTTC
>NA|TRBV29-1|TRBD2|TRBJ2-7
CSGGAGVGEQYF
TGCAGCGGAGGTGCGGGAGTGGGCGAGCAGTACTTC
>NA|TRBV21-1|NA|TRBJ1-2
CASSKASGREGYTF
TGTGCCAGCAGCAAAGCTTCCGGAAGGGAGGGCTACACCTTC
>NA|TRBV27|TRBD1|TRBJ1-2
CATGDRYNYGYTF
TGTGCCACCGGGGACAGGTATAACTATGGCTACACCTTC
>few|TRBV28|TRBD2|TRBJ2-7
CASTPAGGVYEQYF
TGTGCCAGCACCCCGGCGGGGGGGGTCTACGAGCAGTACTTC
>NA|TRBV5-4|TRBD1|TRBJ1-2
CASSPRGQGVYGYTF
TGTGCCAGCAGCCCGAGGGGACAGGGGGTCTATGGCTACACCTTC